This T cell receptor beta chain was retrieved from a study of PD-L1 blockade in urothelial cancer. The wider study: Blood was subjected to analysis at 3 weeks (second dose) and 6 weeks following treatment start. Reported median T cell count for blood samples was around 150,000.

Measured with immunoSEQ multiplex PCR; TCRdb has only the in-frame clones, and not every one. The table shows about 95,000 clones, with nearly 90% occurring only once. Time point meaning: pretreatment peripheral blood. The sequenced sample was PBMCs, obtained around atezolizumab (anti-PD-L1) treatment. The sequence came from a man aged 55 to 70 with urothelial cancer.

DNA for the CDR3: TGTGCCAGCAGCCCAACAGCCAGCTCTGGAAACACCATATATTTT. Protein: CASSPTASSGNTIYF. The rearrangement uses TRBV7-3 and TRBJ1-3; D not resolved. Germline CDR1 and CDR2: SGHTA and FQGTGA. V was shortened by 5 bases and J by 0 bases, with 11 bases between the two germline ends. The CDR3 length is 15 residues.